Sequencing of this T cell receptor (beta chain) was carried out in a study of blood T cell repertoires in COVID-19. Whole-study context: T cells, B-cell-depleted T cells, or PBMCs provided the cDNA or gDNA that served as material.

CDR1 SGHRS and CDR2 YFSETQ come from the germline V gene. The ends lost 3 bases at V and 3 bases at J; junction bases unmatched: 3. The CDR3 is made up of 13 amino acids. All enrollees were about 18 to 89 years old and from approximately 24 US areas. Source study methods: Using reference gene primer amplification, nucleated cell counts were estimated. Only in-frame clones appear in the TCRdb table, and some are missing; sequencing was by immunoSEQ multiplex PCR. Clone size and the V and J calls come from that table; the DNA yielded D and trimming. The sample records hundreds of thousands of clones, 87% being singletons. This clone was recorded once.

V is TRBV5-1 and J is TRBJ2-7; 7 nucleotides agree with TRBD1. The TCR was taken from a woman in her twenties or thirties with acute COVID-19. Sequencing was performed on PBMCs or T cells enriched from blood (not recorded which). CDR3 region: CASSSGQIYEQYF. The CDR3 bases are TGCGCCAGCAGCTCGGGACAGATCTACGAGCAGTACTTC.